What follows are 3 T cell receptor beta chains derived from one specimen sequenced in a study of T-cell memory formation after mild COVID-19. TCRdb processed the 5' RACE reads anew with MiXCR; each CDR3 protein has one entry. The sample has hundreds of thousands of distinct CDR3 sequences; about a fifth are singletons. The sequenced sample was PBMCs or a T cell subset sorted from them (not recorded which). The receptors derive from an adult woman who had mild COVID-19 (a few samples of this study predate the infection). Cell type and time point are not known.

This clonotype showed up just a few times. This chain links TRBV7-2 with TRBJ2-1, with 14 bases aligning to TRBD2. V lost 2 bases and J lost 2; bases outside the gene matches: 5. The CDR3 contains 18 residues. Germline V CDR1 and CDR2: SGHTA, FQGNSA. CDR3 nucleotide sequence: TGTGCCAGCAGCTTAACGGGACTAGCGGGAGTACCCTACAATGAGCAGTTCTTC. Its protein product is CASSLTGLAGVPYNEQFF.

This clonotype was found a few times. The chain recombines TRBV7-7 with TRBJ1-1; D gene unclear. V lost 5 bases, J lost 0 bases, and 10 bases lay in between. The CDR3 is 14 residues long. Germline V gene data show CDR1 as SSHAT and CDR2 as FNYEAQ (reference sequence). In DNA, the CDR3 is TGTGCCAGCAGCCTTGGGTTTATGAACACTGAAGCTTTCTTT. Translation gives CASSLGFMNTEAFF.

The rearrangement links TRBV12-3 or TRBV12-4 to TRBJ2-3; 10 nucleotides align to TRBD1. J gave up 8 bases and V 1 base, and 6 bases lay outside the gene matches. The CDR3 runs to 15 residues. The CDR3 nucleotides are TGTGCCAGCAGTTTAGGGGACAGGGGAAAGGGTACGCAGTATTTT. It codes for CASSLGDRGKGTQYF.